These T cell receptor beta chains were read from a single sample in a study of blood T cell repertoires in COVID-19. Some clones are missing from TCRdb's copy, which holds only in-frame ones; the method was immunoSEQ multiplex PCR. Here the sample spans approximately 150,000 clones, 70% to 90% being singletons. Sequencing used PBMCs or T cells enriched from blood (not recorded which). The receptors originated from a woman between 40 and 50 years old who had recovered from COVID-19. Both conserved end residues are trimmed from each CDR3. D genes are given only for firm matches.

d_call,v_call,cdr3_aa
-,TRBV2,ASSAGVPGFGYT
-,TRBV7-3,ASSLTPGPQETQY
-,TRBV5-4,ASSLSADSGNTIY
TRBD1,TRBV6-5,ASSYSQGAFGELF
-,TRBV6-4,ASSGERNTGELF
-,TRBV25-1,ASSEYRPESNQPQH
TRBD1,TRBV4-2,ASSQAVTGGSQPQH
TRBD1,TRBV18,ASSPERQGEAF
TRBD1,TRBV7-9,ASSLGQGGGTEAF
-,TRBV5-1,ASSLEARSNTEAF
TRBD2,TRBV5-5,ASSGSGTSGAGANVLT
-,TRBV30,AWSADRLNEKLF
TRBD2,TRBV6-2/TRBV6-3,ASSRLGLAGGPGNEQF
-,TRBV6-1,ASSEGAGLVGRVNTGELF
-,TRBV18,ASSQDTVETQY
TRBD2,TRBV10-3,AISVTSGRGGNYNEQF
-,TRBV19,ASSTAGTRLETQY
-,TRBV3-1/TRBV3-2,ASSLRDISYEQY
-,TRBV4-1,ASSQEATVHYEQY
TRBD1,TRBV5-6,ASSLGVPGQSWGYT
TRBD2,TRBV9,ASSYSGGLTDTQY
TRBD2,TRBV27,ASSVGGNEQY
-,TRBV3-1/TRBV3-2,ASSQEGYHSRGTGELF
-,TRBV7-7,ASSLSGDTGELF
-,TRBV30,AWSLAGYSPLH
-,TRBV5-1,ASSLVQGDSPLH
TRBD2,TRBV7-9,ASSPRSGSLNEQF
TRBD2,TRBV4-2,ASSQASGSNEQF
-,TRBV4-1,ASSQESVGVRDTQY
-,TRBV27,ASSSQRQLKNTEAF
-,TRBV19,ASSIPGSNYGYT
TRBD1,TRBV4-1,ASSQDGTGRGYEQY
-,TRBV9,ASSVGLRDSTEAF
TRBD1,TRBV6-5,AVYGTVSSYEQY
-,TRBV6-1,ASSEAGGAAGELF
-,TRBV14,ASSLRRGEKLF
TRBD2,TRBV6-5,ASSYVASGRDEQF
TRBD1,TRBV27,ASSRSTGGGSIQY
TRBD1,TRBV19,ASTRGQGHGYT
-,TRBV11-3,ASSDGWEQY
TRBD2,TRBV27,ASSPAGAYEQY
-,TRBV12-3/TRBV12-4,ASSFREDTQY
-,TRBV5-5,ASSLLIGAGNIQY
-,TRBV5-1,ASSLGPEGTNEKLF
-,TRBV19,ASSMGSGGVTGELF
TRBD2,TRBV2,ASSEGGLAGDTQY
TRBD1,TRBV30,AWSLGQDSR
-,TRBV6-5,ASNGQGYNEQF
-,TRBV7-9,ASSPGWAGDYGYT
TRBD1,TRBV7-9,ASSSNRGEGSYNEQF
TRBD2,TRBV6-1,ASSEESSGSYEQY
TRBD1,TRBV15,ATSTRTGGALYNTGELF
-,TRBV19,ASSKTPRGGNTEAF
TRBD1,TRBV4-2,ASSQDGQGYQPQH
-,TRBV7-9,ASSLEGVNSPLH
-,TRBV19,ATSEGEQF
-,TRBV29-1,SVEPEGGSSGEQF